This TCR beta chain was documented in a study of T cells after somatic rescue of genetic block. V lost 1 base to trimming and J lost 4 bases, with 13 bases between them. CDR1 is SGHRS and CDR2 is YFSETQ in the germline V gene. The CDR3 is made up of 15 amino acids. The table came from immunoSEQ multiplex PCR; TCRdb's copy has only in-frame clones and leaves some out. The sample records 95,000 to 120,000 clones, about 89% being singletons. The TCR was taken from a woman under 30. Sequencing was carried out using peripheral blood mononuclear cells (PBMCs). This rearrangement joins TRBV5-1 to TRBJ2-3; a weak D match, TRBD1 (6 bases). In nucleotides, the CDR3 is TGCGCCAGCAGCTTGACAGGGTATCGGGCAGATACGCAGTATTTT. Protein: CASSLTGYRADTQYF. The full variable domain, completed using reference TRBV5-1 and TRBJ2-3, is KAGVTQTPRYLIKTRGQQVTLSCSPISGHRSVSWYQQTPGQGLQFLFEYFSETQRNKGNFPGRFSGRQFSNSRSEMNVSTLELGDSALYLCASSLTGYRADTQYFGPGTRLTVL.